This T cell receptor beta chain was observed in a study (dated by TCRdb to 2013 to 2014). From V the trimming removes 0 bases and from J it removes 8 bases, while the gene matches leave 8 bases of the junction unaccounted for. CDR1 and CDR2 were assigned from the germline V gene as SQVTM and ANQGSEA. Measured from the cysteine to the phenylalanine, the CDR3 is 15 residues long. The DNA shown is the 45-base CDR3, in frame from base 1. TCRdb records Illumina Genome Analyzer IIx as the sequencer. Starting from the raw public reads, TCRdb applied fastp trimming at Q25, assembled clones with MiXCR and retained in-frame beta chains. Identical CDR3 proteins give one entry, which carries the most common genes and DNA. The sample records several thousand distinct CDR3 sequences, roughly 32% of which are singletons. Jointly, the top ten make up 20% to 25% of the sample. About this clonotype itself: What this receptor recognizes is not known. No per-base quality is available; no much larger clone lies one base away.

The sequence joins TRBV29-1 to TRBJ1-4; TRBD1 fits 8 bases in the junction. The sequence was collected from a human donor. The source material was blood. This receptor has the CDR3 CSVEEAGQGFEKLFF. The nucleotides are TGCAGCGTTGAAGAGGCCGGACAGGGATTCGAAAAACTGTTTTTT.